Sequencing of this T cell receptor beta chain was carried out in a study of shared clonotypes between healthy human individuals. Whole-study context: For every donor, three CD4 naive, three CD4 memory, two CD8 naive and one CD8 memory plates were used. Study-wide findings and caveats: It was anticipated that sequencing depth would influence how many clonotypes donors shared.

Germline CDR1 reads SGHRS; CDR2 reads YFSETQ. The V gene lost 4 bases and the J gene lost 4 bases, with 9 bases spanning the gap. The CDR3 spans 12 residues. This clone came up many times. Its antigen remains unidentified. The sample holds other DNA sequences that translate to the same CDR3. Profiling relied on immunoSEQ multiplex PCR, and the TCRdb table lists in-frame clones only, not all of them. Counted here are about a million clones, 65% to 75% occurring once; the ten biggest clones make up around 1.4%. The source is a man between 18 and 29 years old in good health. Sequencing input: memory CD4+ T cells sorted from blood. Subset indicated: CD45RA-negative fraction. The J gene is TRBJ2-7, the V gene TRBV5-1, with D perhaps assigned TRBD1 or TRBD2 (5 bases each). The CDR3 loop reads CASSAGTYEQYF. The CDR3 bases are TGCGCCAGCAGCGCCGGGACGTACGAGCAGTACTTC.